The clone carrying this T cell receptor (beta chain) occurred many times. These data come from a study of identical twins. The CDR3 totals 15 residues. V shed 5 bases, J shed 1 base, and the junction held 3 bases outside the gene matches. TCRdb reprocessed the 5' RACE reads via MiXCR and lists one record per CDR3 protein. In the table there are fewer than 550,000 distinct CDR3 sequences, around 15% of which are singletons. This same sample was also part of a study on yellow fever vaccine responses in identical twins.

The gene calls are TRBV12-3 or TRBV12-4 and TRBJ1-5; 9 bases map to TRBD1. This receptor was identified in a woman aged 18-29 years in good health. The source material was CD4+ T cells sorted from blood. The CDR3 region is CASSPGQGSNQPQHF. The CDR3 DNA reads TGTGCCAGCAGTCCCGGACAGGGGAGCAATCAGCCCCAGCATTTT.